This T cell receptor (beta chain) was found in a study of blood T cells in healthy people across ages. This clonotype came up a few times. Its antigen remains unknown. Donor samples were obtained from healthy Caucasian individuals from Russia, aged about 6 to 100. Combining a sample-barcoded 5' primer with a J-beta primer mix, a second PCR ran for roughly 6 to 12 cycles. Paired-end reads containing CDR3 totaled no fewer than 2.5 million for each sample. One entry per CDR3 protein, called by TCRdb with MiXCR from the 5' RACE reads. The sample includes about 1.5 million distinct CDR3 sequences, 42% of them seen just once. This CDR3 spans 15 amino acids. Trimming removed 4 bases from V and 0 bases from J, with 11 bases in between. The germline V gene has CDR1 SEHNR and CDR2 FQNEAQ (reference sequence). Overall study findings and caveats: Roughly linear declines in TCR beta diversity per million T cells occurred with age.

The gene calls are TRBV7-9 and TRBJ2-3, with D possibly matching TRBD1 (6 bases). The source is a young woman in good health. Source material: blood. The CDR3, as DNA: TGTGCCAGCAGCTCAGGGGTGGGCAGCACAGATACGCAGTATTTT. As protein: CASSSGVGSTDTQYF.